A selection of T cell receptor beta chains follows, all from one sample in a study of a mutant IDH1 vaccine in newly diagnosed glioma. Clones were read by immunoSEQ multiplex PCR, and TCRdb kept only the in-frame ones, dropping some. Seen here are tens of thousands of clones, roughly 82% observed once, and the top ten hold over 7.5%. These receptors have no known antigen. The sequences come from PBMCs, collected from a glioma patient whose treatment included an IDH1 peptide vaccine. The receptors come from a man aged 40-55 years with glioma. CDR3s include the opening cysteine and the closing phenylalanine or tryptophan. The order of the fields is J gene, clone size, D gene, V gene, CDR3 DNA, CDR3 protein. The D gene is left open where the match is weak. Clone size is given for some rows only: seen once, a few or many times, or a class if the clone is expanded.

TRBJ2-2,-,TRBD1,TRBV18,TGTGCCAGCTCACCAAGACAGGGGGCCGACGGGGAGCTGTTTTTT,CASSPRQGADGELFF
TRBJ1-1,-,-,TRBV9,TGTGCCAGCAGCTCCATCCAGACTTGGAACACTGAAGCTTTCTTT,CASSSIQTWNTEAFF
TRBJ1-1,few,TRBD1,TRBV4-1,TGCGCCAGCAGCCAAGCGTACAGGGGTCGCACTGAAGCTTTCTTT,CASSQAYRGRTEAFF
TRBJ2-5,-,-,TRBV5-1,TGCGCCAGTACCCCGGGTGGGGTCGGTCAAGAGACCCAGTACTTC,CASTPGGVGQETQYF
TRBJ2-6,-,TRBD1,TRBV4-3,TGCGCCAGCAGCCAAGGACAGGGTGGATGGTCTGGGGCCAACGTCCTGACTTTC,CASSQGQGGWSGANVLTF
TRBJ1-5,-,-,TRBV5-5,TGTGCCAGCAGCTTGCCTGGTCAGCCCCAGCATTTT,CASSLPGQPQHF
TRBJ2-5,-,-,TRBV14,TGTGCCAGCAGCGAACGGACATCTAGGCGCCAAGAGACCCAGTACTTC,CASSERTSRRQETQYF
TRBJ1-5,-,-,TRBV7-6,TGTGCCAGCAGCGAGTCCCTAGGGCCCCAGCATTTT,CASSESLGPQHF
TRBJ1-1,few,TRBD1,TRBV29-1,TGCAGCGTTGAGACAGGGTCGGTGGCTTTCTTT,CSVETGSVAFF
TRBJ1-6,-,-,TRBV7-9,TGTGCCAGCAGCCCGGAACAGTATAATTCACCCCTCCACTTT,CASSPEQYNSPLHF
TRBJ1-5,-,-,TRBV20-1,TGCAGTGTAGGTTTCAATCAGCCCCAGCATTTT,CSVGFNQPQHF
TRBJ1-2,-,TRBD1,TRBV6-1,TGTGCCAGCAGCCTGGGGGGACAGGGGTATGTTGGCTACACCTTC,CASSLGGQGYVGYTF
TRBJ2-5,-,-,TRBV6-1,TGTGCCAGCACCCCGAACGGGTTGGAGGGGGAGACCCAGTACTTC,CASTPNGLEGETQYF
TRBJ1-1,-,TRBD1,TRBV7-2,TGTGCCAGCAGCGGACAGGGGCCAGGGACTGAAGCTTTCTTT,CASSGQGPGTEAFF
TRBJ2-1,-,TRBD2,TRBV19,TGTGCCAGTAGTGAACTAGCGGTAGACAATGAGCAGTTCTTC,CASSELAVDNEQFF
TRBJ2-3,-,-,TRBV14,TGTGCCAGCAGCCCCCAGGGATGGTTGGGGCGGCGACCAGATACGCAGTATTTT,CASSPQGWLGRRPDTQYF
TRBJ1-1,-,-,TRBV30,TGTGCCCAAACACAGAACACTGAAGCTTTCTTT,CAQTQNTEAFF
TRBJ1-3,-,-,TRBV7-7,TGTGCCAGCAGCCCAAGGACAGACGGAAACACCATATATTTT,CASSPRTDGNTIYF
TRBJ1-1,-,-,TRBV11-3,TGTGCCAGCAGCTTTACTGAGGACACTGAAGCTTTCTTT,CASSFTEDTEAFF
TRBJ2-1,-,-,TRBV27,TGTGCCAGCACCCTCCCCAGCTCCTACAATGAGCAGTTCTTC,CASTLPSSYNEQFF
TRBJ2-3,-,-,TRBV5-6,TGTGCCAGCAGTTTGGGGACTCTCAATACGCAGTATTTT,CASSLGTLNTQYF
TRBJ1-4,-,-,TRBV6-6,TGTGCCACGTACCAAGAAAAACTGTTTTTT,CATYQEKLFF
TRBJ2-3,-,-,TRBV18,TGTGCCAGCTCACCACCTCAGGGACCAGATACGCAGTATTTT,CASSPPQGPDTQYF
TRBJ2-5,-,TRBD2,TRBV5-6,TGTGCCAGCAGTTTCCTAGCGGGAAGTGGGAAGACCCAGTACTTC,CASSFLAGSGKTQYF
TRBJ1-2,-,TRBD1,TRBV9,TGTGCCAGCAGCGCCTTGGACAGGGGTTATGGCTACACCTTC,CASSALDRGYGYTF
TRBJ2-4,-,-,TRBV25-1,TGTGCCAGCAGTGACTTAACAGGGAAAGGGGGAAACATTCAGTACTTC,CASSDLTGKGGNIQYF